This T cell receptor beta chain emerged from a study of blood T cell repertoires in COVID-19. Across the whole study: Sources were T cells, B-cell-depleted T cells, or PBMCs; the material itself was cDNA or gDNA.

Using immunoSEQ multiplex PCR, the repertoire was profiled, and TCRdb retains in-frame clones only, with some absent. The sample records roughly 250,000 clones, around 92% being singletons. Germline CDR1 and CDR2: LNHDA and SQIVND (reference sequence). This CDR3 is 15 amino acids long. V was clipped by 5 bases and J by 10 bases; unmatched bases: 9. The Seattle patients joined while their infection was active and were tracked longitudinally afterward. The sequenced material came from peripheral blood. The receptor's source is a person aged 18 to 35 with COVID-19, enrolled during active disease. This chain uses TRBV19 with TRBJ1-6, with 9 bases aligning to TRBD1. The CDR3 loop reads CASSSPGQGGSPLHF. The CDR3 coding sequence is TGTGCCAGTAGTTCTCCGGGACAGGGAGGATCACCCCTCCACTTT.